These 4 T cell receptor beta chains originate from one sample sequenced in a study of CD8+ T cells in alopecia areata. The treatment here: oral pan-JAK inhibitor, 5-10 mg twice daily. cDNA serving as the sequencing template came from extracted, reverse transcribed RNA. Method: immunoSEQ multiplex PCR; TCRdb's copy keeps in-frame clones and lacks some. The sample yields 60,000 to 85,000 clones, 29% seen once. This specimen consisted of CD8+ T cells sorted from blood, obtained at week 4, from a patient treated with tofacitinib. The receptor set was obtained from a human donor with alopecia areata.

This clone has a handful of counts. The chain recombines TRBV19 with TRBJ2-1; 14 nucleotides match TRBD2. The CDR3 loop spans 16 amino acids. The germline V gene encodes CDR1 LNHDA and CDR2 SQIVND (reference sequence). V dropped 8 bases and J dropped 2; count of bases not matched to a gene: 5. The CDR3 loop reads CASEPGLAGAYNEQFF. The CDR3 DNA reads as TGTGCCAGTGAACCGGGACTAGCGGGAGCCTACAATGAGCAGTTCTTC.

The chain employs TRBV7-9 and TRBJ2-5; 7 nucleotides match TRBD1. The CDR3 totals 15 residues. CDR1 and CDR2 (germline): SEHNR, FQNEAQ (reference sequence). Trimming removed 5 bases from V and 2 bases from J; junction bases left unmatched: 8. As DNA, the CDR3 is TGTGCCAGCAGCATAAAAGGGACAGCACAAGAGACCCAGTACTTC. Protein sequence: CASSIKGTAQETQYF.

The sample holds a few counts of this clone. The chain recombines TRBV23-1 with TRBJ2-1; D remains unclear. TRBV23-1 is labeled an ORF, and its function is uncertain. The V end was cut by 11 bases, the J end by 5 bases, with 4 bases between. The CDR3 is 9 amino acids. The CDR3 spells CAEHNEQFF. CDR3 in DNA: TGCGCCGAGCACAATGAGCAGTTCTTC.

This clone was counted at least ten times. V gene TRBV6-1 combines with J gene TRBJ1-5, with unresolved D. The length of the CDR3 is 16 residues. Trimming cost V 3 bases and J 3 bases, with 15 bases left between them. CDR1 is MNHNS, CDR2 SASEGT, per germline. CDR3 sequence reads: CASSDVTAHNNQPQHF. The CDR3 coding sequence is TGTGCCAGCAGTGATGTCACCGCCCATAACAATCAGCCCCAGCATTTT.